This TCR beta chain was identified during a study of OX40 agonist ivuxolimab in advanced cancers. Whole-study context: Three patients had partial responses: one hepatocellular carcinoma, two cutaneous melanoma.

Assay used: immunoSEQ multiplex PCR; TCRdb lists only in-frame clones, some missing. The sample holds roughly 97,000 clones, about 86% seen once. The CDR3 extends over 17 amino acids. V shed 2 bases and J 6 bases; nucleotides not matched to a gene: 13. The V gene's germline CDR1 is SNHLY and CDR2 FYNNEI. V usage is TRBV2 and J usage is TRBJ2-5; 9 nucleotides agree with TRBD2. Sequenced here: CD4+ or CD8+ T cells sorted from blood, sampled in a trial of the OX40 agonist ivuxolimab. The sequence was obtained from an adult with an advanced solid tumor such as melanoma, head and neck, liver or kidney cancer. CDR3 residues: CASSEWASGASLKTQYF. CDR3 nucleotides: TGTGCCAGCAGTGAATGGGCTAGCGGGGCGTCTCTGAAGACCCAGTACTTC.